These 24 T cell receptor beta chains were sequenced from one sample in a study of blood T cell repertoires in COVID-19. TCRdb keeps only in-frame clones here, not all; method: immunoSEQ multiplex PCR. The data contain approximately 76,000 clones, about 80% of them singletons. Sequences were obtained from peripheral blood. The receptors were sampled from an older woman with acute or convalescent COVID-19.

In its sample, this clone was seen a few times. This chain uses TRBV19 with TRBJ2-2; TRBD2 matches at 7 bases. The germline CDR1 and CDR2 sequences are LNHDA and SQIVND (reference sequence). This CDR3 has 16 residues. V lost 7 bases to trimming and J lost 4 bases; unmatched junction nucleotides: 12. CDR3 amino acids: CASTFPGREGTGELFF. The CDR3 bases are TGTGCCAGTACCTTCCCCGGCAGGGAGGGCACCGGGGAGCTGTTTTTT.

In DNA form, the CDR3 reads TGTGCCAGTAACACAGGGTTAGGTTCCTATAATTCACCCCTCCACTTT. It translates to CASNTGLGSYNSPLHF. V is TRBV19 and J is TRBJ1-6; D might be TRBD1 (6 bases). This CDR3 region has 16 residues. The V end lost 7 bases, the J end lost 1 base, and 14 bases lay between the germline ends. Germline V gene data show CDR1 as LNHDA and CDR2 as SQIVND (reference sequence).

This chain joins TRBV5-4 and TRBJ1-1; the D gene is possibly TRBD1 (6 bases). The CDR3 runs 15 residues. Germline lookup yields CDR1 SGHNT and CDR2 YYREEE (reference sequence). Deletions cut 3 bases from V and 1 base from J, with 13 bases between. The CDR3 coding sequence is TGTGCCAGCAGCTATGGGGGCAGGGAGAACACTGAAGCTTTCTTT. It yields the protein CASSYGGRENTEAFF.

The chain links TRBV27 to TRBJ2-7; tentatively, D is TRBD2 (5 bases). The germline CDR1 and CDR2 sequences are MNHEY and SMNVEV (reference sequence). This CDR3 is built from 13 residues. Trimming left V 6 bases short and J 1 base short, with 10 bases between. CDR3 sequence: CASREDVSYEQYF. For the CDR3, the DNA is TGTGCCAGCAGGGAGGATGTTTCCTACGAGCAGTACTTC.

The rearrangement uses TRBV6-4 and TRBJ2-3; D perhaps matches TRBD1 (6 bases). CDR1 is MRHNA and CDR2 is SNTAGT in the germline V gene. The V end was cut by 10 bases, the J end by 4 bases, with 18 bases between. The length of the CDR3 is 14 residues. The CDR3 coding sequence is TGTGCCACCTCAAGTCGAACAGGGTCAGATACGCAGTATTTT. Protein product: CATSSRTGSDTQYF.

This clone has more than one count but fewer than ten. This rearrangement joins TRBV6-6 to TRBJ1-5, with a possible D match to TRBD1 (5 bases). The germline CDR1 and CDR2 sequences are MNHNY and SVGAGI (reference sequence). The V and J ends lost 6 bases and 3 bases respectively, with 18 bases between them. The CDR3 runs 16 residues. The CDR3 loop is CASRDSRQWNNQPQHF. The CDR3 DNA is TGTGCCAGCAGGGATTCGAGACAGTGGAACAATCAGCCCCAGCATTTT.

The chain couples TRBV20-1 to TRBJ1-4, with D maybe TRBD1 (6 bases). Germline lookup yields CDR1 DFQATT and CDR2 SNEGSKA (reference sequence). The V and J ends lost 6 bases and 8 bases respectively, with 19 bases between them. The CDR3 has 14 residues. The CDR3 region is CSASRGGSEEKLFF. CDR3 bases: TGCAGTGCCAGTAGGGGGGGCTCAGAAGAAAAACTGTTTTTT.

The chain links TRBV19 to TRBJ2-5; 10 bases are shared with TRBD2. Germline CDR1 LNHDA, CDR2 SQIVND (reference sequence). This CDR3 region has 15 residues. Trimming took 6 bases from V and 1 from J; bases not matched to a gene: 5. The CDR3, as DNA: TGTGCCAGTAGGCTTAGCGGGGGGCCCCAAGAGACCCAGTACTTC. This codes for CASRLSGGPQETQYF.

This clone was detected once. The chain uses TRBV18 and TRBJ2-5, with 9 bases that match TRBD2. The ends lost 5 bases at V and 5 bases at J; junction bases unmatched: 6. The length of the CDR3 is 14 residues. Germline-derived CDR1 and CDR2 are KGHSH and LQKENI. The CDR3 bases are TGTGCCAGCTCATTAGCGGGGGATTGGGAGACCCAGTACTTC. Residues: CASSLAGDWETQYF.

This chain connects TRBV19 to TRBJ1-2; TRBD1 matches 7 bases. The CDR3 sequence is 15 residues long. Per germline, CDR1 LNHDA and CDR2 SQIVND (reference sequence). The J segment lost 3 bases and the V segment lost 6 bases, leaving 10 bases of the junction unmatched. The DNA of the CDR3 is TGTGCCAGTAGGGACGCAGGGGGAAATTACTATGGCTACACCTTC. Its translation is CASRDAGGNYYGYTF. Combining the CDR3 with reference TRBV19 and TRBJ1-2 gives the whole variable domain DGGITQSPKYLFRKEGQNVTLSCEQNLNHDAMYWYRQDPGQGLRLIYYSQIVNDFQKGDIAEGYSVSREKKESFPLTVTSAQKNPTAFYLCASRDAGGNYYGYTFGSGTRLTVV.

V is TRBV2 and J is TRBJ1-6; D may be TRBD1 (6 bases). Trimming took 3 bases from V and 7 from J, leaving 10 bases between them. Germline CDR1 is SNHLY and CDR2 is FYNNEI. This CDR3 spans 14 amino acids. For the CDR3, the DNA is TGTGCCAGCAGTGAGCGGGGGGGCAATTCACCCCTCCACTTT. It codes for CASSERGGNSPLHF.

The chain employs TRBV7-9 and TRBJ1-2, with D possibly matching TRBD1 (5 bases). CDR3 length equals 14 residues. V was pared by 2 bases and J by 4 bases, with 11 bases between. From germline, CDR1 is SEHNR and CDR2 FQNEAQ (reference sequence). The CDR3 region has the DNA TGTGCCAGCAGCTTAAAGGGGACTGGCTATGGCTACACCTTC. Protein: CASSLKGTGYGYTF. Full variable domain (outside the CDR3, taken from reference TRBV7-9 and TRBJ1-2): DTGVSQNPRHKITKRGQNVTFRCDPISEHNRLYWYRQTLGQGPEFLTYFQNEAQLEKSRLLSDRFSAERPKGSFSTLEIQRTEQGDSAMYLCASSLKGTGYGYTFGSGTRLTVV.

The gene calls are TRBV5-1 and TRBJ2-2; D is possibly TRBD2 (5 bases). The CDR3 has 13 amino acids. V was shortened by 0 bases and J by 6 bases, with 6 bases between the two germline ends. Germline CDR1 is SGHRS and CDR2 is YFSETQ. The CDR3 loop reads CASSLEGAGELFF. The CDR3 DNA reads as TGCGCCAGCAGCTTGGAGGGAGCCGGGGAGCTGTTTTTT.

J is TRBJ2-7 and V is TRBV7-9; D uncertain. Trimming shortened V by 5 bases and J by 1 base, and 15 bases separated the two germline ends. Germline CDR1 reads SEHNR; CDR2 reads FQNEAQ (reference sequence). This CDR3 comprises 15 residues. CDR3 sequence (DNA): TGTGCCAGCAGCCCGAGCCCCTCCCGGTCCTACGAGCAGTACTTC. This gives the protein CASSPSPSRSYEQYF.

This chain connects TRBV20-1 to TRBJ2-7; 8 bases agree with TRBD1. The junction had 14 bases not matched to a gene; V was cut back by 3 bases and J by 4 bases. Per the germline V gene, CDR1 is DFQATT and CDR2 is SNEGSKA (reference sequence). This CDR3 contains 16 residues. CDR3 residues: CSASGETGALFYEQYF. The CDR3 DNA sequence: TGCAGTGCTAGTGGGGAGACAGGGGCCCTCTTTTACGAGCAGTACTTC.

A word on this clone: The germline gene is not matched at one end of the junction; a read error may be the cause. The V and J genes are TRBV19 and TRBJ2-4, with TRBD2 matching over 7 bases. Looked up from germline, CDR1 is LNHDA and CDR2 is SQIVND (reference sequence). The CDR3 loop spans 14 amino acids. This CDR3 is CASGMGGAGNIQYF. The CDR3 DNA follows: TGTGCCAGTGGTATGGGAGGGGCAGGGAACATTCAGTACTTC.

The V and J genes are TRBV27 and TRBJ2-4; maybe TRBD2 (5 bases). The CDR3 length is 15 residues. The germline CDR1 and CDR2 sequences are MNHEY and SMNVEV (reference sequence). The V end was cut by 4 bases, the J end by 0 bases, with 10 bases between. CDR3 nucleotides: TGTGCCAGCAGTTACGATGGACTAGCCAAAAACATTCAGTACTTC. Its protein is CASSYDGLAKNIQYF.

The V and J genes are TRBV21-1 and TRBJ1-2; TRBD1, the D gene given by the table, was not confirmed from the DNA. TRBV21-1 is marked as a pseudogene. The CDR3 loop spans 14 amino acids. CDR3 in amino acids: CASSKVLDSYGYTF. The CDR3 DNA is TGTGCCAGCAGCAAAGTCCTGGACAGCTATGGCTACACCTTC.

The CDR3 loop is CASSDQGGGNQPQHF. CDR3 nucleotides: TGTGCCAGCAGTGATCAAGGGGGCGGAAATCAGCCCCAGCATTTT. The V call is TRBV6-1, the J call TRBJ1-5; 7 bases line up with TRBD1. CDR3 length equals 15 residues. V trimming: 3 bases; J trimming: 4 bases; junction bases outside the gene matches: 6. Per germline, CDR1 MNHNS and CDR2 SASEGT.

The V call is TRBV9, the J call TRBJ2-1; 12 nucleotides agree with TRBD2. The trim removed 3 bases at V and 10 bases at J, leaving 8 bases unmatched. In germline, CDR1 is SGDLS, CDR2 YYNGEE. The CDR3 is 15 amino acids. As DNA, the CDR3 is TGTGCCAGCAGCGGCCCTAGCGGGGGGGCGGTAGAGCAGTTCTTC. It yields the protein CASSGPSGGAVEQFF. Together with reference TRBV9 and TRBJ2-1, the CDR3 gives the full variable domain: DSGVTQTPKHLITATGQRVTLRCSPRSGDLSVYWYQQSLDQGLQFLIQYYNGEERAKGNILERFSAQQFPDLHSELNLSSLELGDSALYFCASSGPSGGAVEQFFGPGTRLTVL.

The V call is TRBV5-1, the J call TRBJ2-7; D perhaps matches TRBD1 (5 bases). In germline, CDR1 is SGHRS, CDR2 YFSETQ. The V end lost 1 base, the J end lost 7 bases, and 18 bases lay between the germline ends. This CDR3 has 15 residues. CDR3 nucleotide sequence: TGCGCCAGCAGCTTGCTCCAGGGTGGGGTGCCGGAGCAGTACTTC. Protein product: CASSLLQGGVPEQYF. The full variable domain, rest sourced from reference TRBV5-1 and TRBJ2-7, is KAGVTQTPRYLIKTRGQQVTLSCSPISGHRSVSWYQQTPGQGLQFLFEYFSETQRNKGNFPGRFSGRQFSNSRSEMNVSTLELGDSALYLCASSLLQGGVPEQYFGPGTRLTVT.

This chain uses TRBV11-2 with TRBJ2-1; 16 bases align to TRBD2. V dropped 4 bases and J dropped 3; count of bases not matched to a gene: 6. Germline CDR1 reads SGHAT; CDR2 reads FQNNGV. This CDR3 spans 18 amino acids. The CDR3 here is CASSSGTSGGAFYNEQFF. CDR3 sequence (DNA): TGTGCCAGCAGCTCCGGGACTAGCGGGGGGGCCTTCTACAATGAGCAGTTCTTC.

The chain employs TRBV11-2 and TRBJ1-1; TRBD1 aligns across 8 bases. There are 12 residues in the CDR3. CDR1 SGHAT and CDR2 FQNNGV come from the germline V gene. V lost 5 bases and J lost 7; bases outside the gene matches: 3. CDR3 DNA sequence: TGTGCCAGCAGCCGTACAGGGGGTGAAGCTTTCTTT. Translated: CASSRTGGEAFF.

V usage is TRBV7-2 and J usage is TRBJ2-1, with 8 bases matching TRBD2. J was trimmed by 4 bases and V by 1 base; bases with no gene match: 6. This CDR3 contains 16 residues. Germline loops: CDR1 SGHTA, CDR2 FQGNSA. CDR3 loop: CASSLGIAGIYNEQFF. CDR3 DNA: TGTGCCAGCAGCTTAGGGATAGCGGGGATTTACAATGAGCAGTTCTTC.